This TCR beta chain was sequenced in a study of human T cells and chemical hapten exposure. Study as a whole: The study enrolled mostly female patients with alopecia areata, totalis or universalis.

Trimming cost V 0 bases and J 5 bases; bases outside gene matches: 4. The CDR3 is made up of 16 amino acids. CDR1 is SGDLS, CDR2 YYNGEE, per germline. Each cDNA molecule in the library carried unique molecular identifiers. One entry per CDR3 protein results from TCRdb running MiXCR on the RACE reads. The data contain tens of thousands of distinct CDR3 sequences, 7.5% to 9.5% of them singletons. Time point meaning: patch test 1, 2 weeks after DPC sensitization. Described treatment: therapeutic diphenylcyclopropenone sensitization with weekly scalp DPC. This clonotype came up a few times. The chain uses TRBV9 and TRBJ2-1; TRBD2 matches 11 bases. Sequencing used whole blood, obtained in connection with sensitization to the hapten diphenylcyclopropenone (DPC). The sequence was collected from a woman in her 30s with alopecia areata. Some clones in this sample may be carry-over from other donors' samples. For the CDR3, the DNA is TGTGCCAGCAGCGTAGGGGGGACTAGCGGTAACAATGAGCAGTTCTTC. It specifies CASSVGGTSGNNEQFF.